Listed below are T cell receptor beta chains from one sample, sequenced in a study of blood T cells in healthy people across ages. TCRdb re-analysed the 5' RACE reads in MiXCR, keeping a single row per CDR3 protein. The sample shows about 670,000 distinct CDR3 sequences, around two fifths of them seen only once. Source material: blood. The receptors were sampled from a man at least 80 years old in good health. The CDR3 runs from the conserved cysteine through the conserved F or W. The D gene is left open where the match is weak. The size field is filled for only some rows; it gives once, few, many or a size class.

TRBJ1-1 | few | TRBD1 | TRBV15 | TGTGCCACCAGCAGCGACAGGGGATTGAACACTGAAGCTTTCTTT | CATSSDRGLNTEAFF
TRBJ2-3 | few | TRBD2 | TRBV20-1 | TGCAGTGCTCCTCTGGCGGGGGGGCGGACAGATACGCAGTATTTT | CSAPLAGGRTDTQYF
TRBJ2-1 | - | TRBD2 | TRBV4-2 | TGTGCCAGCAGCCAGGCGACTAGCGGGGGATACAATGAGCAGTTCTTC | CASSQATSGGYNEQFF
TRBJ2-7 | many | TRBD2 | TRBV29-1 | TGCAGCGTGACTAGCGACTACGAGCAGTACTTC | CSVTSDYEQYF
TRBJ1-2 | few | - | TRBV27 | TGTGCCAGCAGTTCGGGCGGCGGGAAATATGGCTACACCTTC | CASSSGGGKYGYTF
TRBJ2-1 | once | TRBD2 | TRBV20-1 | TGCAGTGCTTCTTCCCGCGGACTAGCGGGAGTATTGGGGGGGCAGTTCTTC | CSASSRGLAGVLGGQFF
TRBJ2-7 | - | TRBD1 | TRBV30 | TGTGCCTGGAACCGGGACAGGGGATTCTACGAGCAGTACTTC | CAWNRDRGFYEQYF
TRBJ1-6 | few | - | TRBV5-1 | TGCGCCAGCAGCTTTTCTCGGCAGGGAACTTCACCCCTCCACTTT | CASSFSRQGTSPLHF
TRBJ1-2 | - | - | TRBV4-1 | TGCGCCAGCAGCCAAGAAGGCGGCAGGTTAAACTATGGCTACACCTTC | CASSQEGGRLNYGYTF
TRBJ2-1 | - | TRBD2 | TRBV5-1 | TGCGCCAGCAGCCCTTTTAGCGGGGGTACCTACAATGAGCAGTTCTTC | CASSPFSGGTYNEQFF
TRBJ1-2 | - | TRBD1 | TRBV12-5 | TGTGCTAGTGGCCCCGACAGGGGAGTGGGCGGCTACACCTTC | CASGPDRGVGGYTF
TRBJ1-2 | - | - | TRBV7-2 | TGTGCCAGCAGCCCGACGGGGGCCCTAAAGGACTATGGCTACACCTTC | CASSPTGALKDYGYTF
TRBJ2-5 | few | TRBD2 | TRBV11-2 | TGTGCCAGCAGCTTAGTTCGGGGGGGCGGAGTGAATGAGCAGTACTTC | CASSLVRGGGVNEQYF
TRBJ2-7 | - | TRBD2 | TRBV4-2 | TGTGCCAGCAGCCAAGTCTTCATTGCCGGGACTAGCCCCTACTACGAGCAGTACTTC | CASSQVFIAGTSPYYEQYF
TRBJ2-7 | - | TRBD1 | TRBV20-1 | TGCAGTGCTTTAGGACAGGGGGCCGCCTACGAGCAGTACTTC | CSALGQGAAYEQYF
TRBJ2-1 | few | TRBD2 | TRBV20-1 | TGCAGTGCTCGTTTCCATAGCGGGGGGGCCCCCAATGAGCAGTTCTTC | CSARFHSGGAPNEQFF
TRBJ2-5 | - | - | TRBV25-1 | TGTGCCAGCAGTGAATTTGGGACACCACAAGAGACCCAGTACTTC | CASSEFGTPQETQYF
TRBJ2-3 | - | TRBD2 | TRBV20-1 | TGCAGTGCTAGAGATGTAAGCGGGAGTGGAGATACACAGTATTTT | CSARDVSGSGDTQYF
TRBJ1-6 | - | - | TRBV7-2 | TGTGCCAGCAGCTTAGGGACAGCTAATAATTCACCCCTCCACTTT | CASSLGTANNSPLHF
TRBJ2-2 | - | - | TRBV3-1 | TGTGCCAGCAGCCAAGAGTTACCAATAGGTACCGGGGAGCTGTTTTTT | CASSQELPIGTGELFF
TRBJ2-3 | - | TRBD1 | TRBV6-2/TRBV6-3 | TGTGCCAGCAGAAGACAGGGGCAAACAGATACGCAGTATTTT | CASRRQGQTDTQYF
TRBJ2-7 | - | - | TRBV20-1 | TGCAGTGCTAGTGTAGCCGGGGGCGACTACGAGCAGTACTTC | CSASVAGGDYEQYF
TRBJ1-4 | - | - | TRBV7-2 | TGTGCCAGCAGCGACAGTTGGGGGGCGGGTAATGAAAAACTGTTTTTT | CASSDSWGAGNEKLFF
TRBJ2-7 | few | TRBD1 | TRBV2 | TGTGCCAGCAGTGAGCAGGGGGACTCCTACGAGCAGTACTTC | CASSEQGDSYEQYF
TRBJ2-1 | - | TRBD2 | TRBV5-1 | TGCGCCAGCAGCTACTCGGGACTAGCGGGAACCTACAATGAGCAGTTCTTC | CASSYSGLAGTYNEQFF
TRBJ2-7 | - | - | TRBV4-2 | TGTGCCAGCAGCTCTACAAGTCAGTCCTACGAGCAGTACTTC | CASSSTSQSYEQYF
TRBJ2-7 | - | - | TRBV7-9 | TGTGCCAGCAGACCCCCGACAGGTTACGAGCAGTACTTC | CASRPPTGYEQYF
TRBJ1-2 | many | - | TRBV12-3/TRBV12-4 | TGTGCCAGCAGCCTACAGGGTAAACCTTCCGGCTACACCTTC | CASSLQGKPSGYTF
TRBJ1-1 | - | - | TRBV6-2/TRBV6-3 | TGTGCCAGCAGTGACAACAGGGTCGCTGAAGCTTTCTTT | CASSDNRVAEAFF
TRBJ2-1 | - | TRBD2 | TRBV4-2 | TGTGCCAGCAGCCGAGACGCCGGGACTAGCGGGGGATCCTCCTACAATGAGCAGTTCTTC | CASSRDAGTSGGSSYNEQFF
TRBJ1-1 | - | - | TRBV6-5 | TGTGCCAGCAGACCCGGACCTGGGGACACTGAAGCTTTCTTT | CASRPGPGDTEAFF